This TCR beta chain was profiled in a study of T-cell memory formation after mild COVID-19. Study outcomes and limitations: Later expanders leaned CD4+, whereas day 15 to 85 contracting clones were balanced CD4/CD8. Among CD4+ contracting clones, most were CM and EM, and CD8+ ones EMRA.

In germline, CDR1 is MGHRA, CDR2 YSYEKL. Trimming removed 6 bases at V and 0 bases at J, with 8 bases between. CDR3 length: 13 amino acids. TCRdb itself ran the 5' RACE reads through MiXCR, one entry per CDR3 protein. The sample contains about 620,000 distinct CDR3 sequences, roughly 18% of which appear only once. This clonotype was seen a few times. The antigen is unknown. J is TRBJ1-1 and V is TRBV4-1, with no clear D. The source is an adult woman who had mild COVID-19 (a few samples of this study predate the infection). Cell type and time point are not known. Sequenced sample: PBMCs or a T cell subset sorted from them (not recorded which). The CDR3 DNA sequence: TGCGCCAGCAGTTCTGCACTGAACACTGAAGCTTTCTTT. Amino acid sequence: CASSSALNTEAFF.